Listed here are 6 T cell receptor beta chains from one sample, sequenced in a study of identical twins. TCRdb recomputed calls from the 5' RACE reads with MiXCR, one row per CDR3 protein. The data hold around 230,000 distinct CDR3 sequences, with about a tenth observed a single time. Material for sequencing was memory (CD45RO+) T cells sorted from blood. The receptors stem from a woman between 18 and 30 years old in good health.

The V call is TRBV5-4, the J call TRBJ2-1; 10 nucleotides match TRBD2. Trimming at V came to 4 bases and at J to 1 base, leaving 5 bases not matched to a gene. The CDR3 is made up of 16 amino acids. The germline V gene encodes CDR1 SGHNT and CDR2 YYREEE (reference sequence). CDR3 sequence (DNA): TGTGCCAGCAGCCGGAGCGGGGGGGCTTCCTACAATGAGCAGTTCTTC. It encodes CASSRSGGASYNEQFF.

This clonotype was observed many times. V usage is TRBV12-3 or TRBV12-4 and J usage is TRBJ2-1, with D hard to call. Trimming shortened V by 1 base and J by 6 bases, and 1 base separated the two germline ends. The CDR3 has 11 amino acids. The CDR3, as DNA: TGTGCCAGCAGTTTAGGCAATGAGCAGTTCTTC. This sequence encodes CASSLGNEQFF.

V and J are TRBV7-2 and TRBJ2-5; D tentatively fits TRBD1 or TRBD2 (6 bases each). The CDR3 spans 15 residues. V lost 5 bases and J 6 bases, leaving 19 bases between the germline ends. The germline V gene has CDR1 SGHTA and CDR2 FQGNSA. The CDR3 nucleotides read TGTGCCAGCAGCCGATCAGGGACGGGGGCCCAGACCCAGTACTTC. Translating gives CASSRSGTGAQTQYF.

This clonotype has at least ten counts. CDR3 protein: CSAIPGTLRTDEQFF. The CDR3 region has the DNA TGCAGTGCTATACCCGGGACTCTAAGGACGGATGAGCAGTTCTTC. The chain recombines TRBV20-1 with TRBJ2-1, with D perhaps matching TRBD2 (6 bases). Looked up from germline, CDR1 is DFQATT and CDR2 is SNEGSKA (reference sequence). Trimming took 4 bases from V and 8 from J, leaving 21 bases between them. CDR3 size: 15 residues.

V and J are TRBV20-1 and TRBJ2-1, with D maybe TRBD2 (6 bases). The V end lost 0 bases, the J end lost 4 bases, and 16 bases lay between the germline ends. The CDR3 contains 16 residues. CDR1 is DFQATT, CDR2 SNEGSKA, per germline (reference sequence). The CDR3 region has the DNA TGCAGTGCTAGAGATTTAGGGGACTTAAGTTACAATGAGCAGTTCTTC. As protein: CSARDLGDLSYNEQFF.

This clonotype was counted a few times. The chain combines TRBV18 with TRBJ2-1; TRBD2 is a possible D gene (5 bases). V gave up 3 bases and J gave up 4 bases, with 16 bases separating them. The CDR3 spans 16 residues. Germline CDR1 is KGHSH and CDR2 is LQKENI. CDR3 region: CASSPLRTSIYNEQFF. CDR3 nucleotides: TGTGCCAGCTCACCTCTACGCACTAGTATATACAATGAGCAGTTCTTC.